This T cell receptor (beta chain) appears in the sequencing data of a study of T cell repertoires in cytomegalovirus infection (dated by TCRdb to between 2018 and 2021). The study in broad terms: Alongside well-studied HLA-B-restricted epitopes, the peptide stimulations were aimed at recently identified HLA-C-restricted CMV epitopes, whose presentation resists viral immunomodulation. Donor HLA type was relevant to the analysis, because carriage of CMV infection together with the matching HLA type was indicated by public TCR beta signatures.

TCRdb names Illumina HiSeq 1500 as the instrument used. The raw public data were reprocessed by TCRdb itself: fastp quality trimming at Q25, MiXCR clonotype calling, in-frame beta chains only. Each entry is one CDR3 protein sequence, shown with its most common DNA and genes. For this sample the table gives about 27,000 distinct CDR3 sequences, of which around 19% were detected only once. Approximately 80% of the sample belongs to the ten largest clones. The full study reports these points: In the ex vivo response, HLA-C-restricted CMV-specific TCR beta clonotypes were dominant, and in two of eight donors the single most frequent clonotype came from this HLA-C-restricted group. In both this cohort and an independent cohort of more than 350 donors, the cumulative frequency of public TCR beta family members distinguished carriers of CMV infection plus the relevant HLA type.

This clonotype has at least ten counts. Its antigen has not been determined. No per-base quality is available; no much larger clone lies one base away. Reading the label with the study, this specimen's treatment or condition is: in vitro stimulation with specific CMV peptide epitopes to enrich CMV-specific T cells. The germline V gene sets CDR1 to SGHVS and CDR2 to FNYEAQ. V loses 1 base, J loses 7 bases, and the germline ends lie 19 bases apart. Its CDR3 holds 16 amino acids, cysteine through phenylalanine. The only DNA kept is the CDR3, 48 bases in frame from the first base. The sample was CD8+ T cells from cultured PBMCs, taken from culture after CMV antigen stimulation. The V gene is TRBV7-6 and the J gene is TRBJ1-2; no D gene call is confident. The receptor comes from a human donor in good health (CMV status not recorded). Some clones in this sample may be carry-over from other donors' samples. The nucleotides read TGTGCCAGCAGCTTAGAGATGTACGGAGGAATGGCTGGCTACACCTTC. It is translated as CASSLEMYGGMAGYTF.